Listed below are T cell receptor beta chains from one sample, sequenced in a study of shared clonotypes between healthy human individuals. Sequencing used immunoSEQ multiplex PCR; TCRdb keeps in-frame clones, though not all of them. The data show around 2.5 million clones, with 90% to 95% seen just once and approximately 0.37% held by the top ten. The specimen was naive CD4+ T cells from PBMCs. These receptors all stem from a man between 18 and 29 years old in good health. Some clones in this sample may be carry-over from other donors' samples. The CDR3 runs from the conserved cysteine through the conserved F or W. A D gene is named only where the DNA matches it firmly. The size field is filled for only some rows; it gives once, few, many or a size class.

d_call j_call clone_size v_call cdr3_aa cdr3_nt
TRBD1 TRBJ2-5 once TRBV5-1 CASSPTGGGSQETQYF TGCGCCAGCAGCCCCACAGGGGGCGGGTCACAAGAGACCCAGTACTTC
NA TRBJ1-2 NA TRBV5-4 CASSRPSSYYGYTF TGTGCCTCGTCCCGACCGTCCTCCTACTATGGCTACACCTTC
NA TRBJ1-3 NA TRBV5-5 CASSLGGTIGNTIYF TGTGCCAGCAGCTTGGGAGGGACGATTGGAAACACCATATATTTT
NA TRBJ2-7 once TRBV28 CASSPFGKHEQYF TGTGCCAGCAGCCCATTCGGGAAACACGAGCAGTACTTC
NA TRBJ2-5 NA TRBV2 CASSEALARETQYF TGTGCCAGCAGTGAAGCGCTGGCGAGGGAGACCCAGTACTTC
NA TRBJ1-4 NA TRBV6-5 CASRRHTATNEKLFF TGTGCCAGCAGGAGACACACAGCAACTAATGAAAAACTGTTTTTT
NA TRBJ2-5 NA TRBV2 CASRPDSQETQYF TGTGCCAGCAGGCCTGACAGCCAAGAGACCCAGTACTTC
NA TRBJ1-1 NA TRBV18 CASSPDGGGTEAFF TGTGCCAGCTCACCCGATGGGGGCGGGACTGAAGCTTTCTTT
NA TRBJ2-3 NA TRBV6-1 CASAEGSLGTDTQYF TGTGCCAGCGCCGAAGGGTCACTAGGCACAGATACGCAGTATTTT
NA TRBJ2-1 NA TRBV5-6 CASSLWGSSYNEQFF TGTGCCAGCAGCTTGTGGGGGAGCTCCTACAATGAGCAGTTCTTC
NA TRBJ1-6 NA TRBV5-1 CASSLDSDSPLHF TGCGCCAGCAGCTTGGACAGCGATTCACCCCTCCACTTT
TRBD1 TRBJ1-4 NA TRBV28 CASSIIYFGTGGEKLFF TGTGCCAGCAGCATTATATATTTTGGGACAGGGGGCGAAAAACTGTTTTTT
NA TRBJ1-1 NA TRBV9 CASSVKGQNTEAFF TGTGCCAGCAGCGTAAAGGGGCAGAACACTGAAGCTTTCTTT
TRBD1 TRBJ2-7 once TRBV6-5 CASRMGQGAYEQYF TGTGCCAGCAGGATGGGACAGGGAGCCTACGAGCAGTACTTC
NA TRBJ1-1 NA TRBV5-6 CASSPLGWPAEAFF TGTGCCAGCAGCCCCCTAGGTTGGCCCGCTGAAGCTTTCTTT
NA TRBJ2-7 few TRBV4-3 CASSRETVSYEQYF TGCGCCAGCAGCCGAGAGACAGTCTCCTACGAGCAGTACTTC
NA TRBJ2-7 NA TRBV15 CATSRVFGAYEQYF TGTGCCACCAGCAGAGTCTTCGGGGCTTACGAGCAGTACTTC
TRBD2 TRBJ2-1 NA TRBV5-1 CASSSNGLAGGGQFF TGCGCCAGCAGCTCAAACGGACTAGCGGGAGGCGGGCAGTTCTTC
NA TRBJ1-2 NA TRBV15 CATSRDRRDGYTF TGTGCCACCAGCAGAGATCGACGAGATGGCTACACCTTC
NA TRBJ2-7 once TRBV5-1 CASSLVDNTYEQYF TGCGCCAGCAGCTTGGTAGACAACACCTACGAGCAGTACTTC
TRBD2 TRBJ2-3 NA TRBV4-3 CASSQDGVGGGRAVADTQYF TGCGCCAGCAGCCAAGATGGCGTTGGTGGCGGGAGGGCCGTGGCAGATACGCAGTATTTT
NA TRBJ1-1 NA TRBV5-6 CASSLQGRGDTEAFF TGTGCCAGCAGCCTTCAGGGTCGGGGCGACACTGAAGCTTTCTTT
TRBD1 TRBJ1-2 once TRBV5-8 CASSPRGRGLYGYTF TGTGCCAGCAGCCCCAGGGGCAGGGGGCTTTATGGCTACACCTTC
NA TRBJ2-3 NA TRBV2 CASREMGDTQYF TGTGCCAGCAGGGAAATGGGAGATACGCAGTATTTT
NA TRBJ2-7 NA TRBV7-9 CASSAWAGALGEQYF TGTGCCAGCAGCGCCTGGGCGGGGGCGCTTGGCGAGCAGTACTTC
NA TRBJ2-5 NA TRBV5-1 CASSLGKGPGHLGTQYF TGCGCCAGCAGCTTGGGAAAAGGACCCGGGCATCTAGGAACCCAGTACTTC
TRBD2 TRBJ2-1 NA TRBV7-8 CASSLWLGAGAYNEQFF TGTGCCAGCAGCCTATGGCTAGGGGCGGGAGCCTACAATGAGCAGTTCTTC
NA TRBJ1-3 NA TRBV5-5 CASSLGGLGNTIYF TGTGCCAGCAGCTTGGGCGGGCTTGGAAACACCATATATTTT
TRBD2 TRBJ2-1 NA TRBV4-1 CASSLAASYNEQFF TGCGCCAGCAGTCTAGCGGCGTCCTACAATGAGCAGTTCTTC
NA TRBJ1-2 NA TRBV28 CASCRCETTETYGYTF TGTGCCAGCTGCAGATGCGAGACAACAGAGACCTATGGCTACACCTTC
TRBD2 TRBJ2-1 NA TRBV7-9 CASSSRLAGLYNEQFF TGTGCCAGCAGCTCTCGACTAGCGGGCCTCTACAATGAGCAGTTCTTC
NA TRBJ2-5 NA TRBV18 CASSPPGRETQYF TGTGCCAGCTCACCTCCGGGGAGGGAGACCCAGTACTTC
NA TRBJ1-1 NA TRBV29-1 CSVALRMNTEAFF TGCAGCGTTGCTCTACGCATGAACACTGAAGCTTTCTTT
TRBD1 TRBJ1-1 NA TRBV6-1 CASSAPGQTGGAFF TGTGCCAGCAGTGCCCCCGGGCAGACAGGGGGAGCTTTCTTT
NA TRBJ2-4 NA TRBV29-1 CSVGGLAKNIQYF TGCAGCGTTGGGGGGCTAGCCAAAAACATTCAGTACTTC
NA TRBJ2-7 NA TRBV25-1 CRGFCEQYF TGCCGGGGGTTTTGCGAGCAGTACTTC
NA TRBJ2-7 NA TRBV6-4 CASSDWETYEQYF TGTGCCAGCAGTGACTGGGAGACCTACGAGCAGTACTTC
TRBD1 TRBJ1-2 NA TRBV25-1 CASSSGQGFSAGYTF TGTGCCAGCAGTTCGGGACAGGGTTTTTCGGCTGGCTACACCTTC
TRBD2 TRBJ2-7 NA TRBV6-4 CASSVEGTSSYEQYF TGTGCCAGCAGTGTCGAGGGGACTAGCAGCTACGAGCAGTACTTC
NA TRBJ1-5 NA TRBV2 CASSDWGRDQPQHF TGTGCCAGCAGTGATTGGGGTAGGGATCAGCCCCAGCATTTT
NA TRBJ1-5 NA TRBV18 CASSPGNGQPQHF TGTGCCAGCTCACCGGGCAACGGTCAGCCCCAGCATTTT
NA TRBJ2-7 NA TRBV19 CASSDGGVGYEQYF TGTGCCAGTAGTGACGGGGGTGTGGGATACGAGCAGTACTTC